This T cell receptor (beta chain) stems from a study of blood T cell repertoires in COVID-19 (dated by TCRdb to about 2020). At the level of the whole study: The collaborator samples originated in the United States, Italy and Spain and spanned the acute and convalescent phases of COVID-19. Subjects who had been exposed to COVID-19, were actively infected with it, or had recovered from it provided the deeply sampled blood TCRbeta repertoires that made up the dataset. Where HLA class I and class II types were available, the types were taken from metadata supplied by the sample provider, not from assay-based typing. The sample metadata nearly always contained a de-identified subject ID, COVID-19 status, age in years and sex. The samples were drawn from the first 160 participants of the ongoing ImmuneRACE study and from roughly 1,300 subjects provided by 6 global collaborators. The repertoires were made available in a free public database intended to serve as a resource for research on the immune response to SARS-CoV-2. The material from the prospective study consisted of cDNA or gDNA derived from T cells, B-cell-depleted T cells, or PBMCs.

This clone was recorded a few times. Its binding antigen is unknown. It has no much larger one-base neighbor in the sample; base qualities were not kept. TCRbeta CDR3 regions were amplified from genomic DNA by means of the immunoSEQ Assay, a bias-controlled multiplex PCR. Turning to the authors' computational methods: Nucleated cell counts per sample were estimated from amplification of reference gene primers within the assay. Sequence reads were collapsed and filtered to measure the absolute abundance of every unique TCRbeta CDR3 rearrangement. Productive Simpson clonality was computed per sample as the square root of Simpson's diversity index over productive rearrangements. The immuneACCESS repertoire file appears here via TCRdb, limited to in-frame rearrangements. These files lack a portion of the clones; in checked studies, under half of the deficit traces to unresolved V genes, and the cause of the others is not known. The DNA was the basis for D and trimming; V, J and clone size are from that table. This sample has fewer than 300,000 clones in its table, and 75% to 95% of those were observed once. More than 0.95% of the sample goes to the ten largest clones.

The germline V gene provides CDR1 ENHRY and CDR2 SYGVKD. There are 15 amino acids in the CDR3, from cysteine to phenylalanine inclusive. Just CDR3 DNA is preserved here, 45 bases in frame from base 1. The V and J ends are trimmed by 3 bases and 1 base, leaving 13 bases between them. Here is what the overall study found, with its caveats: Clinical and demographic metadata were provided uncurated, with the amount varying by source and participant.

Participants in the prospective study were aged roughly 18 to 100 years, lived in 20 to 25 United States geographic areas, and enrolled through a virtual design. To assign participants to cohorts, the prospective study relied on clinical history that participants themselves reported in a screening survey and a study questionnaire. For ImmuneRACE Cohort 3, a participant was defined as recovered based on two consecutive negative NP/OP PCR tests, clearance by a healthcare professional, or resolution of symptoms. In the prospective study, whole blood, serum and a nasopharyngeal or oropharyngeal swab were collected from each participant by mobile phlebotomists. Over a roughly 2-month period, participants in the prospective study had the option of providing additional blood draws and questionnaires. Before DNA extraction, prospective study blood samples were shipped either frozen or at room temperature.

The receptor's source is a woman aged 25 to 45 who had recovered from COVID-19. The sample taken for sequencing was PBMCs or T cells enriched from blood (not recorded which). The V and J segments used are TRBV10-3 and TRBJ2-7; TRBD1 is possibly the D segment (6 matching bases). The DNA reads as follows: TGTGCCATCAGTGATTCCGGGACAAGGTCCTACGAGCAGTACTTC. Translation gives CAISDSGTRSYEQYF.